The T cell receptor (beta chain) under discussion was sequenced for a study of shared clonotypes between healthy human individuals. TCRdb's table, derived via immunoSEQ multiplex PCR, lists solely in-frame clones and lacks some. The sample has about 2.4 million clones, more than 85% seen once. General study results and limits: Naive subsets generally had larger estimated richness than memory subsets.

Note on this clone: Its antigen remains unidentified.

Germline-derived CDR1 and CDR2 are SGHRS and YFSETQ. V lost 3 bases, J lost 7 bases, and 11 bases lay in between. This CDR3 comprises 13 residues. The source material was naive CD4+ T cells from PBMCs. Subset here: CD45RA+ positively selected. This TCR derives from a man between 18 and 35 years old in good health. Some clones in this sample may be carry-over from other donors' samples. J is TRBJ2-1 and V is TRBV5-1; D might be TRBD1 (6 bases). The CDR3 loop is CASSWAGENEQFF. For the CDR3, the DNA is TGCGCCAGCAGCTGGGCAGGGGAGAATGAGCAGTTCTTC. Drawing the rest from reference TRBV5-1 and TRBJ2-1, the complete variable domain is KAGVTQTPRYLIKTRGQQVTLSCSPISGHRSVSWYQQTPGQGLQFLFEYFSETQRNKGNFPGRFSGRQFSNSRSEMNVSTLELGDSALYLCASSWAGENEQFFGPGTRLTVL.